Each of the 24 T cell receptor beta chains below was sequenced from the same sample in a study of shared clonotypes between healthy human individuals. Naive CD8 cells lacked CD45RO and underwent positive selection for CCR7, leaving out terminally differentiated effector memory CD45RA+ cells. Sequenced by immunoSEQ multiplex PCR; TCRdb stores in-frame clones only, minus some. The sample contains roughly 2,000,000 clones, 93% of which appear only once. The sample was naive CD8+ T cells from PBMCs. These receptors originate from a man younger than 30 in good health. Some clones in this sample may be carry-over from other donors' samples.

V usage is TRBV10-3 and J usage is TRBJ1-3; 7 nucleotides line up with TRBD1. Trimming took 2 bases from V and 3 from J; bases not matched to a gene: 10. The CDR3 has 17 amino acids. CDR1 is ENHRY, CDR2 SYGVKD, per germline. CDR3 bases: TGTGCCATCAGTGAGGTTCCTAGGGACAGCGATGGAAACACCATATATTTT. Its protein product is CAISEVPRDSDGNTIYF.

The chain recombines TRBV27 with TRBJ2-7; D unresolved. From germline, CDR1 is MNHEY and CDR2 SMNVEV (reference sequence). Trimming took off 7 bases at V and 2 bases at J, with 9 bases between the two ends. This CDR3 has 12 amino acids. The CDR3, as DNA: TGTGCCAGCAAAGGAAATGCCTACGAGCAGTACTTC. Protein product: CASKGNAYEQYF.

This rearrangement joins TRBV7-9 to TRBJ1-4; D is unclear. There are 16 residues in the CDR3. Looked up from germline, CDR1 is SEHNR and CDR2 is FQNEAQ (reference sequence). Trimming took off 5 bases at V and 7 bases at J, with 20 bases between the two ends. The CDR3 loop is CASSAPREGMSEKLFF. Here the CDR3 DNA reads TGTGCCAGCAGCGCACCCCGAGAAGGGATGAGTGAAAAACTGTTTTTT.

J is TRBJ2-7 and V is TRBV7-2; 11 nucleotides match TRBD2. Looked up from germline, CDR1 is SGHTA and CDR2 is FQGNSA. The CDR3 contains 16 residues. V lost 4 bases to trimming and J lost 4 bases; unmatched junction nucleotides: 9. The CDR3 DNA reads TGTGCCAGCAGCTCGACTACTAGCGGGAGTCGATACGAGCAGTACTTC. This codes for CASSSTTSGSRYEQYF.

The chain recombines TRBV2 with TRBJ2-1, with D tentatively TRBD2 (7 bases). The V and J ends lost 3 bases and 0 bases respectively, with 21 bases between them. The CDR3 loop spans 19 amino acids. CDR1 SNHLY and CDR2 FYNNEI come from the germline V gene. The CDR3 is CASSEPGRGGTSSYNEQFF. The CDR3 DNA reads TGTGCCAGCAGTGAGCCAGGGAGGGGGGGAACAAGCTCCTACAATGAGCAGTTCTTC.

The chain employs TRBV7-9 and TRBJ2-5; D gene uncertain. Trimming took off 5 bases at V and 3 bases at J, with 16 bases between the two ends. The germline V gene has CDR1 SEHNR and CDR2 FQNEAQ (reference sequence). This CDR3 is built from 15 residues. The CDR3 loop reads CASSLESPRKETQYF. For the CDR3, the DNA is TGTGCCAGCAGCCTTGAGTCGCCTCGGAAAGAGACCCAGTACTTC. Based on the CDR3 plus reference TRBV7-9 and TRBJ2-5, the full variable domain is DTGVSQNPRHKITKRGQNVTFRCDPISEHNRLYWYRQTLGQGPEFLTYFQNEAQLEKSRLLSDRFSAERPKGSFSTLEIQRTEQGDSAMYLCASSLESPRKETQYFGPGTRLLVL.

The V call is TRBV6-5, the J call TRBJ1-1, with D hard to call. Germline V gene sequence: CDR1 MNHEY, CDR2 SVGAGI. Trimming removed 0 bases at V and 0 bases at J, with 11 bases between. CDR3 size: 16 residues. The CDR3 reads CASSYSQLLMNTEAFF. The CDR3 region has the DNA TGTGCCAGCAGTTACTCCCAGCTCCTTATGAACACTGAAGCTTTCTTT.

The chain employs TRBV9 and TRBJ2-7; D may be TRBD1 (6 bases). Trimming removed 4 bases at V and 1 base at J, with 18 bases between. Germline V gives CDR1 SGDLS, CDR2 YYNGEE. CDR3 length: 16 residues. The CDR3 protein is CASSTASDRTSYEQYF. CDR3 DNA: TGTGCCAGCAGCACCGCCTCCGACAGGACGTCCTACGAGCAGTACTTC.

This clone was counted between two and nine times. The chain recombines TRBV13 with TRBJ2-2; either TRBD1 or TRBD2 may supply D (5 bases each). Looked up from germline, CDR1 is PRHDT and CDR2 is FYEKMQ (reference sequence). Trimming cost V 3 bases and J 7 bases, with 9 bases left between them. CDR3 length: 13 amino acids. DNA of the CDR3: TGTGCCAGCAGCTTCGGGACCTTCGGGGAGCTGTTTTTT. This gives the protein CASSFGTFGELFF.

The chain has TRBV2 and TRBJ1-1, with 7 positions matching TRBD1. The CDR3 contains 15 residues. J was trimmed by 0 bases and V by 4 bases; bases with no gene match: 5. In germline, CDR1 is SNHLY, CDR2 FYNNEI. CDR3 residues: CASSADRSMNTEAFF. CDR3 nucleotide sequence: TGTGCCAGCAGTGCGGACAGGAGCATGAACACTGAAGCTTTCTTT.

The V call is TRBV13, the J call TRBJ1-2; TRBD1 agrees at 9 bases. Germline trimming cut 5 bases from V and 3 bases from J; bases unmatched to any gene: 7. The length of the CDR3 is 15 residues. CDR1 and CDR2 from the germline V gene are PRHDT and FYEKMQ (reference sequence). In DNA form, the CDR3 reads TGTGCCAGCAGCCCACAGACAGGGGGGGACTATGGCTACACCTTC. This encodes CASSPQTGGDYGYTF.

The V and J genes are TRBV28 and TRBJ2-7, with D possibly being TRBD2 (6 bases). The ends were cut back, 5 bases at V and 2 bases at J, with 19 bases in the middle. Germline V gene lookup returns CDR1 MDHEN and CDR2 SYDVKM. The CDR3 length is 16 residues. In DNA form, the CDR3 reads TGTGCCAGCAGTACCTCCCGGGACTTGTTAGCCTACGAGCAGTACTTC. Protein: CASSTSRDLLAYEQYF. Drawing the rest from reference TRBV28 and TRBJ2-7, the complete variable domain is DVKVTQSSRYLVKRTGEKVFLECVQDMDHENMFWYRQDPGLGLRLIYFSYDVKMKEKGDIPEGYSVSREKKERFSLILESASTNQTSMYLCASSTSRDLLAYEQYFGPGTRLTVT.

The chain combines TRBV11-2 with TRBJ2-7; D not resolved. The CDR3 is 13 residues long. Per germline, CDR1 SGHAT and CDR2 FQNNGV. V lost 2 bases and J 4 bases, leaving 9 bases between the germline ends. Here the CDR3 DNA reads TGTGCCAGCAGCTTATACCGGGCATACGAGCAGTACTTC. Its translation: CASSLYRAYEQYF. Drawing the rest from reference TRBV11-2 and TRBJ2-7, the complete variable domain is EAGVAQSPRYKIIEKRQSVAFWCNPISGHATLYWYQQILGQGPKLLIQFQNNGVVDDSQLPKDRFSAERLKGVDSTLKIQPAKLEDSAVYLCASSLYRAYEQYFGPGTRLTVT.

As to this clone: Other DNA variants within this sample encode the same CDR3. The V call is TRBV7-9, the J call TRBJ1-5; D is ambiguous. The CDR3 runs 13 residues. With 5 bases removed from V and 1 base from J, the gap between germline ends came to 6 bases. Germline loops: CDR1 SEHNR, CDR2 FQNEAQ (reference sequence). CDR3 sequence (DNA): TGTGCCAGCAGCGCCGACAGCAATCAGCCCCAGCATTTT. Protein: CASSADSNQPQHF.

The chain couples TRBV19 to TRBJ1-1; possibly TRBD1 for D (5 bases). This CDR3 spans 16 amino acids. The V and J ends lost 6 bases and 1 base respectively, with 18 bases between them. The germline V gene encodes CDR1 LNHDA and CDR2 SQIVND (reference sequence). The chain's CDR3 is CASRPRDLGRNTEAFF. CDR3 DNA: TGTGCCAGTAGACCAAGGGACTTGGGCCGGAACACTGAAGCTTTCTTT.

Here the CDR3 DNA reads TGTGCCAGCAGTGACCGCGCCCCCGGGTCAGATACGCAGTATTTT. Its translation is CASSDRAPGSDTQYF. The chain employs TRBV2 and TRBJ2-3; no clear D. Germline V lookup: CDR1 SNHLY, CDR2 FYNNEI. The CDR3 contains 15 residues. Trimming cost V 3 bases and J 4 bases, with 14 bases left between them.

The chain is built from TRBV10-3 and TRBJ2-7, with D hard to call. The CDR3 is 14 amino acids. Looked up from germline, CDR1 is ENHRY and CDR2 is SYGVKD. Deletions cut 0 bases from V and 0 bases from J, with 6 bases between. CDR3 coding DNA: TGTGCCATCAGTGAGTCTGTCAGCTCCTACGAGCAGTACTTC. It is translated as CAISESVSSYEQYF.

CDR3 in amino acids: CASSFDRGNYEQYF. In DNA, the CDR3 is TGTGCCAGCAGCTTTGACCGGGGGAACTACGAGCAGTACTTC. This chain uses TRBV7-3 with TRBJ2-7, with D tentatively TRBD2 (6 bases). The V end was cut by 3 bases, the J end by 3 bases, with 12 bases between. Germline CDR1 and CDR2: SGHTA and FQGTGA. The CDR3 contains 14 residues.

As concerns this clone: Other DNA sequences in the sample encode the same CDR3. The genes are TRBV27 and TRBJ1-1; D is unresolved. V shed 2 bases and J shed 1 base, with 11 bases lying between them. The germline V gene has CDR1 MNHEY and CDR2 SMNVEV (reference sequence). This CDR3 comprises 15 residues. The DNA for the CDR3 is TGTGCCAGCAGTTTAGGTGGTCTGGGGAACACTGAAGCTTTCTTT. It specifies CASSLGGLGNTEAFF.

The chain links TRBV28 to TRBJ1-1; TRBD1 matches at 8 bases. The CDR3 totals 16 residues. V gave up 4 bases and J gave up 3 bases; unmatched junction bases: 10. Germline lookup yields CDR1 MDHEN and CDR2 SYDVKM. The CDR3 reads CASSSIVETGDTEAFF. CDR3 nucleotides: TGTGCCAGCAGTTCCATAGTCGAGACAGGGGACACTGAAGCTTTCTTT.

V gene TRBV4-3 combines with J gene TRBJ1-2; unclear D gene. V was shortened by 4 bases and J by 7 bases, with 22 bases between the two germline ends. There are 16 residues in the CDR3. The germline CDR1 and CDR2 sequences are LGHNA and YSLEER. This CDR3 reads CASSPWAPPHVLGYTF. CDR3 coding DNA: TGCGCCAGCAGCCCATGGGCTCCACCACACGTTCTTGGCTACACCTTC.

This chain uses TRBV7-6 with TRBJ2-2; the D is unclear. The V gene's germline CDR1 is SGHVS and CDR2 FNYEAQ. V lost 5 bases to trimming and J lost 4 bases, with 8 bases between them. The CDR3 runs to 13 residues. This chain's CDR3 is CASSPRITGELFF. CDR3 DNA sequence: TGTGCCAGCAGCCCCCGCATCACCGGGGAGCTGTTTTTT.

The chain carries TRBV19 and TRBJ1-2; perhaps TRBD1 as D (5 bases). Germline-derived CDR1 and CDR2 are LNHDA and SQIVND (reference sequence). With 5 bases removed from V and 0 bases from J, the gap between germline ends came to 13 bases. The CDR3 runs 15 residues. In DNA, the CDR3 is TGTGCCAGTAGTTCGGTAGGGGCAGCTAACTATGGCTACACCTTC. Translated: CASSSVGAANYGYTF. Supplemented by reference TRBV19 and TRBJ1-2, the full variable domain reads DGGITQSPKYLFRKEGQNVTLSCEQNLNHDAMYWYRQDPGQGLRLIYYSQIVNDFQKGDIAEGYSVSREKKESFPLTVTSAQKNPTAFYLCASSSVGAANYGYTFGSGTRLTVV.

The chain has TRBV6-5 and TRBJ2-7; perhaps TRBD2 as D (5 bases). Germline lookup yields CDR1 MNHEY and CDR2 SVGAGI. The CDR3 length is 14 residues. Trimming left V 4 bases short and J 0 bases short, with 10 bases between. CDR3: CASSWDSDSYEQYF. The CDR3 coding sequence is TGTGCCAGCAGTTGGGATAGCGACTCCTACGAGCAGTACTTC.